These 32 T cell receptor beta chains were sequenced from one sample in a study of long-term antiretroviral therapy in people with HIV. A v3.0 immunoSEQ assay was performed at survey level. Only in-frame clones appear in the TCRdb table, and some are missing; sequencing was by immunoSEQ multiplex PCR. The table lists approximately 22,000 clones, 80% to 85% of them singletons, with nearly 3.5% in the top ten. The material was unsorted PBMCs, obtained 1.9 years after starting antiretroviral therapy. The origin of the receptors is a woman between 45 and 65 years old with HIV.

V and J are TRBV7-2 and TRBJ1-3; D not resolved. The germline gives CDR1 SGHTA, CDR2 FQGNSA. The V end lost 4 bases, the J end lost 1 base, and 8 bases lay between the germline ends. The CDR3 contains 14 residues. CDR3 loop: CASSWGPSGNTIYF. CDR3 in DNA: TGTGCCAGCAGCTGGGGTCCGTCTGGAAACACCATATATTTT.

The chain recombines TRBV5-5 with TRBJ2-3, with 11 bases lining up with TRBD1. Germline V gives CDR1 SGHKS, CDR2 YYEKEE (reference sequence). This CDR3 has 15 residues. The junction had 6 bases not matched to a gene; V was cut back by 3 bases and J by 6 bases. CDR3: CASSSRDRGTDTQYF. For the CDR3, the DNA is TGTGCCAGCAGCTCCCGGGACAGGGGGACGGATACGCAGTATTTT.

The chain has TRBV7-2 and TRBJ2-1, with a tentative D call TRBD2 (5 bases). V was cut by 1 base and J by 8 bases, with 24 bases left in between. The CDR3 is 18 amino acids. Germline loops: CDR1 SGHTA, CDR2 FQGNSA. CDR3 in DNA: TGTGCCAGCAGCTTAGATCCGGGGTATCGGTACCTACTCGATGAGCAGTTCTTC. Its protein is CASSLDPGYRYLLDEQFF.

V is TRBV5-1 and J is TRBJ1-1; D unclear. V was trimmed by 0 bases and J by 1 base, leaving 7 bases between them. CDR3 length: 14 amino acids. CDR1 is SGHRS and CDR2 is YFSETQ in the germline V gene. CDR3 region: CASSLDRPNTEAFF. CDR3 nucleotide sequence: TGCGCCAGCAGCTTGGACCGGCCGAACACTGAAGCTTTCTTT. The whole variable domain, remainder taken from reference TRBV5-1 and TRBJ1-1, is KAGVTQTPRYLIKTRGQQVTLSCSPISGHRSVSWYQQTPGQGLQFLFEYFSETQRNKGNFPGRFSGRQFSNSRSEMNVSTLELGDSALYLCASSLDRPNTEAFFGQGTRLTVV.

The V gene is TRBV27, the J gene TRBJ2-7; 8 bases are shared with TRBD1. CDR1 is MNHEY, CDR2 SMNVEV, per germline (reference sequence). The CDR3 extends over 16 amino acids. With V trimmed by 6 bases and J by 4 bases, 14 bases remained unmatched. The CDR3: CASRVGGRTGSYEQYF. The CDR3 DNA sequence: TGTGCCAGCAGGGTAGGAGGTAGGACAGGGTCATACGAGCAGTACTTC.

The chain uses TRBV29-1 and TRBJ2-7; 7 bases are a match to TRBD1. With V trimmed by 7 bases and J by 5 bases, 5 bases remained unmatched. Germline CDR1 is SQVTM and CDR2 is ANQGSEA. The CDR3 runs 11 residues. The CDR3 protein is CSARTGHEQYF. CDR3 nucleotides: TGCAGCGCCAGGACAGGCCACGAGCAGTACTTC.

In this sample, this clone turned up once. This sequence joins TRBV2 and TRBJ1-6; TRBD1 agrees at 7 bases. J was trimmed by 7 bases and V by 6 bases; bases with no gene match: 6. The CDR3 totals 14 residues. CDR1 SNHLY and CDR2 FYNNEI come from the germline V gene. CDR3 bases: TGTGCCAGCAGCGTGGCAGGGGGAAATTCACCCCTCCACTTT. Amino acid sequence: CASSVAGGNSPLHF.

The chain has TRBV15 and TRBJ2-1; perhaps D is TRBD1 or TRBD2 (5 bases each). V dropped 1 base and J dropped 0 bases, with 7 bases sitting between them. The length of the CDR3 is 15 residues. In germline, CDR1 is LNHNV, CDR2 YYDKDF (reference sequence). The CDR3 nucleotides read TGTGCCACCAGCAGAGGGGGGAGCTCCTACAATGAGCAGTTCTTC. It is translated as CATSRGGSSYNEQFF.

The CDR3: CAARRGYNSPLHF. The DNA of the CDR3 is TGTGCCGCACGGCGGGGTTATAATTCACCCCTCCACTTT. This chain joins TRBV13 and TRBJ1-6; no clear D. There are 13 residues in the CDR3. The V gene lost 11 bases and the J gene lost 4 bases, with 12 bases spanning the gap. The V gene's germline CDR1 is PRHDT and CDR2 FYEKMQ (reference sequence).

This chain links TRBV19 with TRBJ2-3, with D tentatively TRBD1 (6 bases). The germline V gene has CDR1 LNHDA and CDR2 SQIVND (reference sequence). The CDR3 consists of 14 residues. The V and J ends lost 4 bases and 2 bases respectively, with 10 bases between them. This CDR3 is CASSRTVTTDTQYF. CDR3 nucleotides: TGTGCCAGTAGTAGGACAGTTACCACAGATACGCAGTATTTT.

The rearrangement links TRBV5-5 to TRBJ2-7; D is possibly TRBD1 (5 bases). This CDR3 comprises 15 residues. Trimming cost V 0 bases and J 2 bases, with 12 bases left between them. Germline CDR1 SGHKS, CDR2 YYEKEE (reference sequence). CDR3 amino acids: CASSLEAGPTYEQYF. The CDR3 DNA follows: TGTGCCAGCAGCTTGGAGGCAGGGCCTACCTACGAGCAGTACTTC.

This chain connects TRBV18 to TRBJ2-7; the D gene is possibly TRBD1 (6 bases). CDR1 and CDR2 from the germline V gene are KGHSH and LQKENI. The V end was cut by 2 bases, the J end by 2 bases, with 13 bases between. The CDR3 contains 15 residues. CDR3 DNA: TGTGCCAGCTCACCAGTAGACAGGTCTACCTACGAGCAGTACTTC. Translating it yields CASSPVDRSTYEQYF.

J is TRBJ2-2 and V is TRBV7-3, with D possibly called TRBD1 or TRBD2 (5 bases each). This CDR3 spans 15 amino acids. Trimming took 7 bases from V and 2 from J, leaving 14 bases between them. The germline CDR1 and CDR2 sequences are SGHTA and FQGTGA. The CDR3 reads CASTIGGFNTGELFF. In DNA, the CDR3 is TGTGCCAGCACCATTGGGGGATTTAACACCGGGGAGCTGTTTTTT.

As DNA, the CDR3 is TGTGCCAGCAGTTCAAGACTGGACGGCTCTTTATATGGCTACACCTTC. It translates to CASSSRLDGSLYGYTF. V and J are TRBV27 and TRBJ1-2; unclear D gene. This CDR3 has 16 residues. Germline-derived CDR1 and CDR2 are MNHEY and SMNVEV (reference sequence). Trimming took 4 bases from V and 5 from J, leaving 20 bases between them.

The chain combines TRBV6-1 with TRBJ1-5; 8 positions agree with TRBD1. From germline, CDR1 is MNHNS and CDR2 SASEGT. After removal of 3 bases from V and 2 bases from J, the junction contained 6 bases not matched to a gene. This CDR3 has 16 residues. The CDR3 DNA follows: TGTGCCAGCAGTGAGGGGCAGGGGGCTGGCAATCAGCCCCAGCATTTT. It translates to CASSEGQGAGNQPQHF.

The V and J genes are TRBV18 and TRBJ2-7; 13 nucleotides align to TRBD2. The J segment lost 1 base and the V segment lost 0 bases, leaving 0 bases of the junction unmatched. The CDR3 is made up of 16 amino acids. From germline, CDR1 is KGHSH and CDR2 LQKENI. The CDR3 region is CASSPPGLAGSYEQYF. The CDR3 bases are TGTGCCAGCTCACCACCGGGACTAGCGGGGTCCTACGAGCAGTACTTC. Complete variable domain (other parts from reference TRBV18 and TRBJ2-7): NAGVMQNPRHLVRRRGQEARLRCSPMKGHSHVYWYRQLPEEGLKFMVYLQKENIIDESGMPKERFSAEFPKEGPSILRIQQVVRGDSAAYFCASSPPGLAGSYEQYFGPGTRLTVT.

V and J are TRBV2 and TRBJ1-1; TRBD1 agrees at 7 bases. The CDR3 sequence is 16 residues long. Germline CDR1 is SNHLY and CDR2 is FYNNEI. V lost 5 bases and J lost 4; bases outside the gene matches: 13. The CDR3 DNA is TGTGCCAGCAGTCCGACAGGGACCCCTTTGGGCACTGAAGCTTTCTTT. It specifies CASSPTGTPLGTEAFF.

The chain combines TRBV5-1 with TRBJ1-1; D gene uncertain. There are 15 residues in the CDR3. Trimming pared 4 bases from V and 1 base from J, leaving 14 bases between. Germline V gene data show CDR1 as SGHRS and CDR2 as YFSETQ. The CDR3 protein is CASSPGSLSNTEAFF. As DNA, the CDR3 is TGCGCCAGCAGCCCGGGAAGCCTTTCGAACACTGAAGCTTTCTTT.

This clone came up once. The DNA for the CDR3 is TGTGCCAGCAGCTTGGGCCGACAGGGCGGCGAGCAGTTCTTC. Translation gives CASSLGRQGGEQFF. The chain combines TRBV5-4 with TRBJ2-1, with TRBD1 matching over 7 bases. The V segment lost 0 bases and the J segment 10 bases; nucleotides outside the gene matches: 7. The CDR3 totals 14 residues. Germline V gives CDR1 SGHNT, CDR2 YYREEE (reference sequence).

V is TRBV25-1 and J is TRBJ2-2; no clear D. Germline CDR1 MGHDK, CDR2 SYGVNS. The CDR3 sequence is 12 residues long. V was pared by 8 bases and J by 1 base, with 5 bases between. The DNA for the CDR3 is TGTGCCAGCGGGGTGAACACCGGGGAGCTGTTTTTT. As protein: CASGVNTGELFF.

The chain links TRBV5-1 to TRBJ2-7, with 11 bases identical to TRBD1. V lost 3 bases to trimming and J lost 6 bases; unmatched junction nucleotides: 5. The CDR3 length is 14 residues. CDR1 and CDR2 (germline): SGHRS, YFSETQ. CDR3 region: CASSSGTGGVEQYF. CDR3 sequence (DNA): TGCGCCAGCAGCTCGGGGACAGGGGGGGTCGAGCAGTACTTC. Supplemented by reference TRBV5-1 and TRBJ2-7, the full variable domain reads KAGVTQTPRYLIKTRGQQVTLSCSPISGHRSVSWYQQTPGQGLQFLFEYFSETQRNKGNFPGRFSGRQFSNSRSEMNVSTLELGDSALYLCASSSGTGGVEQYFGPGTRLTVT.

V gene TRBV27 combines with J gene TRBJ2-7, with TRBD1 matching over 10 bases. Germline V CDR1 and CDR2: MNHEY, SMNVEV (reference sequence). The CDR3 extends over 15 amino acids. Germline trimming cut 4 bases from V and 2 bases from J; bases unmatched to any gene: 5. CDR3 in DNA: TGTGCCAGCAGTTCGCGACAGGGGGCAGCCTACGAGCAGTACTTC. It codes for CASSSRQGAAYEQYF.

This sequence joins TRBV28 and TRBJ2-1; D is perhaps TRBD2 (7 bases). The CDR3 sequence is 14 residues long. CDR1 MDHEN and CDR2 SYDVKM come from the germline V gene. Trimming took 3 bases from V and 9 from J, leaving 15 bases between them. The CDR3 protein is CASSFSRGGIEQFF. CDR3 bases: TGTGCCAGCAGTTTTTCAAGGGGGGGAATTGAGCAGTTCTTC.

The chain is built from TRBV10-3 and TRBJ2-3, with D tentatively TRBD1 or TRBD2 (6 bases each). The CDR3 spans 13 residues. Germline V lookup: CDR1 ENHRY, CDR2 SYGVKD. V lost 9 bases and J lost 1, with 11 bases in between. The CDR3 DNA reads TGTGCCATGGGGGGCGAGGGCACAGATACGCAGTATTTT. The encoded protein is CAMGGEGTDTQYF.

The rearrangement uses TRBV19 and TRBJ1-6, with D maybe TRBD1 (5 bases). This CDR3 has 16 amino acids. Germline lookup yields CDR1 LNHDA and CDR2 SQIVND (reference sequence). Trimming cost V 7 bases and J 9 bases, with 22 bases left between them. CDR3 nucleotides: TGTGCCAGTACCGCTAGGGCTCAGGGAATGGGTTCACCCCTCCACTTT. Translated, it gives CASTARAQGMGSPLHF.

This chain uses TRBV19 with TRBJ2-7; the D is unclear. The CDR3 runs 13 residues. V lost 6 bases to trimming and J lost 5 bases, with 14 bases between them. CDR1 is LNHDA and CDR2 is SQIVND in the germline V gene (reference sequence). The CDR3 sequence: CASRPGGMDEQYF. The CDR3 DNA reads as TGTGCCAGTAGGCCTGGCGGTATGGACGAGCAGTACTTC.

CDR3 residues: CASSPSRDITGELFF. In nucleotides, the CDR3 is TGTGCCAGCAGCCCGTCCCGGGACATTACCGGGGAGCTGTTTTTT. This sequence joins TRBV11-2 and TRBJ2-2; a weak D match, TRBD1 (6 bases). This CDR3 has 15 residues. From germline, CDR1 is SGHAT and CDR2 FQNNGV. V was pared by 5 bases and J by 5 bases, with 15 bases between.

The chain links TRBV14 to TRBJ1-1; D might be TRBD1 (5 bases). V lost 1 base, J lost 1 base, and 7 bases lay in between. CDR1 is SGHDN and CDR2 is FVKESK in the germline V gene. This CDR3 has 14 amino acids. CDR3 sequence: CASSQATGNTEAFF. DNA of the CDR3: TGTGCCAGCAGCCAAGCCACAGGGAACACTGAAGCTTTCTTT.

V usage is TRBV4-1 and J usage is TRBJ1-5; the match to TRBD1 covers 7 bases. Germline lookup yields CDR1 MGHRA and CDR2 YSYEKL. This CDR3 spans 15 amino acids. The V gene end was trimmed by 1 base and the J gene end by 5 bases; junction bases not matched to a gene: 5. The CDR3 sequence: CASSQGRQGDQPQHF. CDR3 DNA sequence: TGCGCCAGCAGCCAAGGCCGACAGGGAGATCAGCCCCAGCATTTT.

This clone was observed once. The chain has TRBV5-4 and TRBJ2-2; no definite D call. Germline CDR1 and CDR2: SGHNT and YYREEE (reference sequence). This CDR3 region has 15 residues. The germline V and J ends were trimmed by 1 base and 2 bases, with 9 bases remaining between them. The CDR3: CASSLYVVNTGELFF. The DNA for the CDR3 is TGTGCCAGCAGCTTGTATGTCGTAAACACCGGGGAGCTGTTTTTT.

This clone was observed once. V gene TRBV18 combines with J gene TRBJ1-1; D is unresolved. Germline values: CDR1 KGHSH, CDR2 LQKENI. This CDR3 is 13 amino acids long. The V end lost 2 bases, the J end lost 1 base, and 5 bases lay between the germline ends. CDR3 residues: CASSPSQNTEAFF. CDR3 nucleotides: TGTGCCAGCTCACCATCACAGAACACTGAAGCTTTCTTT.

V gene TRBV27 combines with J gene TRBJ2-5; 9 bases are a match to TRBD1. CDR3 length: 14 amino acids. V gave up 5 bases and J gave up 2 bases; unmatched junction bases: 3. Per germline, CDR1 MNHEY and CDR2 SMNVEV (reference sequence). CDR3 sequence reads: CASSDDRGQETQYF. The CDR3 DNA is TGTGCCAGCAGTGACGACAGGGGGCAAGAGACCCAGTACTTC.